This T cell receptor beta chain came from a study of shared clonotypes between healthy human individuals. Profiled with immunoSEQ multiplex PCR; TCRdb holds only in-frame clones, not every one. The sample records hundreds of thousands of clones, 74% being singletons. The CDR3 has 14 amino acids. Germline V gene sequence: CDR1 MNHEY, CDR2 SMNVEV (reference sequence). The V and J ends lost 2 bases and 2 bases respectively, with 10 bases between them. This clone appeared once. Sequenced: memory CD4+ T cells sorted from blood. Stated subset: CD45RA-negative fraction. The chain employs TRBV27 and TRBJ2-7; D remains ambiguous. The TCR sequence derives from a woman in her 30s in good health. The CDR3 loop reads CASSLTATTYEQYF. As DNA, the CDR3 is TGTGCCAGCAGTTTAACAGCGACAACCTACGAGCAGTACTTC.